The clone carrying this TCR beta chain was detected ten times or more. No antigen is known for it. This may come from a read error, since a much larger clone is one base off. The CDR3 does not close with the conserved phenylalanine or tryptophan, likely indicating a read error. The limits of the CDR3 on the DNA are not certain, so only TCRdb's listed CDR3 is given. Original processing methods: In papillary thyroid cancer, a distant-metastasis classifier was built using CDR3 differences across clinicopathological groups. With MiXCR, TCRdb reprocessed the PCR reads. TCRdb's processing, not the study's, gives the V and J calls here. The sample yields about 28,000 clones, 20% to 30% seen once. Looked up from germline, CDR1 is MNHEY and CDR2 is SMNVEV (reference sequence). The CDR3 sequence runs 13 residues, both termini included. The sample is drawn from a study of metastatic and nonmetastatic thyroid tumors. Study-level information: Repertoire comparisons spanned blood and tumor or nodule tissue from malignant and benign thyroid patients.

Whole-study findings and limits: Reportedly, malignant thyroid tumors had significantly higher TCR beta diversity than benign nodules, in blood and tumor.

Each patient went into thyroid surgery without having received any treatment. The sequencing sample was made of blood. This sequence joins TRBV27 and TRBJ2-7; whether TRBD1, the table's D call, matches the DNA was not checked. This TCR was recovered from a female donor with papillary thyroid cancer or a benign thyroid nodule (not recorded which). Some clones in this sample may be carry-over from other donors' samples. The CDR3 protein is CASSLYSGGAEYY.